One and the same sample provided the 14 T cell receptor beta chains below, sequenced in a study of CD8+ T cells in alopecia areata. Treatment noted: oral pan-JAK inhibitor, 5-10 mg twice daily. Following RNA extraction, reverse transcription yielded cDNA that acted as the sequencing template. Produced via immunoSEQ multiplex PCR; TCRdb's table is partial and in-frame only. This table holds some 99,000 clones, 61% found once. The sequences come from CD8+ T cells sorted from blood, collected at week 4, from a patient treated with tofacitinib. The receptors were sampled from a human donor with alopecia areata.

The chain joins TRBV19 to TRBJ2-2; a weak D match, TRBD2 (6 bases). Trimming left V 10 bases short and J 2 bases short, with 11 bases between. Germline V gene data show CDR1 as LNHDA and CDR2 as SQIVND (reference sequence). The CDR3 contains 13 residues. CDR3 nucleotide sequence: TGTGCCATAGGGACTTTTAACACCGGGGAGCTGTTTTTT. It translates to CAIGTFNTGELFF.

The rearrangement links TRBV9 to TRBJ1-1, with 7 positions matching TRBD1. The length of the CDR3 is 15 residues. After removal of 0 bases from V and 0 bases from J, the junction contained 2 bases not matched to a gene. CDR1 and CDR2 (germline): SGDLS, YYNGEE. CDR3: CASSVGQGLNTEAFF. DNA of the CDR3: TGTGCCAGCAGCGTAGGACAGGGACTGAACACTGAAGCTTTCTTT.

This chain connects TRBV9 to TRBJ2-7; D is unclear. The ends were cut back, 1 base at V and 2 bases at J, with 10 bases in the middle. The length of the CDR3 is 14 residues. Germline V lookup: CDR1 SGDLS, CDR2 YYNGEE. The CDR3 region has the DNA TGTGCCAGCAGCGTAAAATTGTTCGCCTACGAGCAGTACTTC. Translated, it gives CASSVKLFAYEQYF.

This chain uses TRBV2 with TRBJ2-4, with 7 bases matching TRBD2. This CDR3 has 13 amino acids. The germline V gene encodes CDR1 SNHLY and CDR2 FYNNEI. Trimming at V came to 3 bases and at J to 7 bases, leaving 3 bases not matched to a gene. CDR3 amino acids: CASSERESNIQYF. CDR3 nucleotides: TGTGCCAGCAGTGAGCGGGAGAGTAACATTCAGTACTTC.

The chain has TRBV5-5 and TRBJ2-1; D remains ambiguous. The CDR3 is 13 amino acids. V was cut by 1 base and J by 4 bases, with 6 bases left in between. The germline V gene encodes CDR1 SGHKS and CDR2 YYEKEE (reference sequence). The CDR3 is CASSLSIYNEQFF. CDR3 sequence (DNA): TGTGCCAGCAGCTTGTCGATTTACAATGAGCAGTTCTTC.

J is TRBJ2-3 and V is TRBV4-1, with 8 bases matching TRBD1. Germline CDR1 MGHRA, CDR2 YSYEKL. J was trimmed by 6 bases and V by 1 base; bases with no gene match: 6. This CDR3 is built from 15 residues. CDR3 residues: CASSQGGQGADTQYF. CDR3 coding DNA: TGCGCCAGCAGCCAAGGGGGGCAGGGGGCGGATACGCAGTATTTT.

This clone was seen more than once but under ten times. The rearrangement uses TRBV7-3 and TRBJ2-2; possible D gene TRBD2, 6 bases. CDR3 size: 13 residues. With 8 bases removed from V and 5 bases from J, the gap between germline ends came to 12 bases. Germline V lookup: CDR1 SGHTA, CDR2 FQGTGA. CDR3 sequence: CASGGIETGELFF. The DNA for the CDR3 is TGTGCCAGCGGCGGGATTGAGACCGGGGAGCTGTTTTTT.

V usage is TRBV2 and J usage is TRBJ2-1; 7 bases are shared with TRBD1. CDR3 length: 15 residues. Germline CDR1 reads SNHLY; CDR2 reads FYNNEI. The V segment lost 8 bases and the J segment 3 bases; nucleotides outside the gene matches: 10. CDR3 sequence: CASGGPTGIYNEQFF. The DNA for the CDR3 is TGTGCCAGCGGCGGTCCGACAGGGATCTACAATGAGCAGTTCTTC. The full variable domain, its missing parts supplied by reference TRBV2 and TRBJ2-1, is EPEVTQTPSHQVTQMGQEVILRCVPISNHLYFYWYRQILGQKVEFLVSFYNNEISEKSEIFDDQFSVERPDGSNFTLKIRSTKLEDSAMYFCASGGPTGIYNEQFFGPGTRLTVL.

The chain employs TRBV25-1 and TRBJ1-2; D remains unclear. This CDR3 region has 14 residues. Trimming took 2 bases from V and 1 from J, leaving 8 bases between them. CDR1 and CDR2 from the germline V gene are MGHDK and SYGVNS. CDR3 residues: CASSEVSLNYGYTF. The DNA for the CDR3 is TGTGCCAGCAGTGAAGTGTCCCTTAACTATGGCTACACCTTC.

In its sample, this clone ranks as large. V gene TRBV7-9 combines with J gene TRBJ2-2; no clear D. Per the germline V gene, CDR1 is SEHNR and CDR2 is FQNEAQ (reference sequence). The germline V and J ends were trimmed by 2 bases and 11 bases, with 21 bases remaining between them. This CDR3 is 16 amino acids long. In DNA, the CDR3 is TGTGCCAGCAGCTTAACACCTTCGGGTGTCCTGAAAGAGCTGTTTTTT. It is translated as CASSLTPSGVLKELFF.

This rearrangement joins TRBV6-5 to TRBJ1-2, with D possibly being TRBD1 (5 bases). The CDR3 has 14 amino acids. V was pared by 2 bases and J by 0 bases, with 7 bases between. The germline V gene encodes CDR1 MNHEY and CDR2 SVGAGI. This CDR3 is CASSYGTANYGYTF. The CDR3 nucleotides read TGTGCCAGCAGTTACGGGACCGCTAACTATGGCTACACCTTC.

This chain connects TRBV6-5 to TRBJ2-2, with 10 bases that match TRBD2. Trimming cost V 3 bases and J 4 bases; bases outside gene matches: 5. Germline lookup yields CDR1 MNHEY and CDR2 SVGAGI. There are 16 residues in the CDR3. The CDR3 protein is CASSYIAGGGTGELFF. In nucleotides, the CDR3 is TGTGCCAGCAGTTATATAGCGGGAGGAGGCACCGGGGAGCTGTTTTTT.

The DNA for the CDR3 is TGTGCCAGCAGTCTGGCGGGAGGGCCTAGAGACACCGGGGAGCTGTTTTTT. Protein product: CASSLAGGPRDTGELFF. The chain employs TRBV28 and TRBJ2-2; 9 bases agree with TRBD2. The CDR3 contains 17 residues. V shed 5 bases and J 3 bases; nucleotides not matched to a gene: 10. Germline V gene sequence: CDR1 MDHEN, CDR2 SYDVKM.

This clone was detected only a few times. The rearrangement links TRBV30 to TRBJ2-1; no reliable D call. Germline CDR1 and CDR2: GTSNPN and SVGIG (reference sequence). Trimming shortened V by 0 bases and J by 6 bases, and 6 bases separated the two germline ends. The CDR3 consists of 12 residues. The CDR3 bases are TGTGCCTGGAGTGTACGTTCCAATGAGCAGTTCTTC. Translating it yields CAWSVRSNEQFF. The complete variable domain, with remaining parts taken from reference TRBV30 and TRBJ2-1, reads SQTIHQWPATLVQPVGSPLSLECTVEGTSNPNLYWYRQAAGRGLQLLFYSVGIGQISSEVPQNLSASRPQDRQFILSSKKLLLSDSGFYLCAWSVRSNEQFFGPGTRLTVL.